Below, 5 T cell receptor beta chains from the same sample are listed, as sequenced in a study of blood T cell repertoires in COVID-19. Data came from immunoSEQ multiplex PCR; TCRdb stores just in-frame clones and leaves some out. The sample contains 250,000 to 400,000 clones, about nine tenths of which appear only once. Material: PBMCs or T cells enriched from blood (not recorded which). All receptors derive from a man aged 60 to 75 who had recovered from COVID-19.

The rearrangement links TRBV7-2 to TRBJ2-7, with 8 bases lining up with TRBD2. V was clipped by 5 bases and J by 3 bases; unmatched bases: 12. The CDR3 has 16 residues. The germline CDR1 and CDR2 sequences are SGHTA and FQGNSA. The CDR3 is CASSTFDGAGGYEQYF. Written as DNA, the CDR3 is TGTGCCAGCAGCACGTTCGACGGTGCGGGGGGCTACGAGCAGTACTTC.

The chain is built from TRBV12-3 or TRBV12-4 and TRBJ2-5, with no clear D. CDR3 length: 12 residues. The germline V and J ends were trimmed by 2 bases and 7 bases, with 8 bases remaining between them. The DNA of the CDR3 is TGTGCCAGCAGTTTATCCCCAGGGACCCAGTACTTC. Protein: CASSLSPGTQYF.

Of note for this clone: The same CDR3 arises from other DNA sequences in this sample as well. The V call is TRBV5-4, the J call TRBJ1-1, with D maybe TRBD1 (5 bases). CDR1 and CDR2 from the germline V gene are SGHNT and YYREEE (reference sequence). The ends were cut back, 0 bases at V and 1 base at J, with 7 bases in the middle. The CDR3 totals 14 residues. CDR3 protein: CASSLVTGNTEAFF. CDR3 DNA: TGTGCCAGCAGCTTGGTTACAGGGAACACTGAAGCTTTCTTT. The full variable domain, rest sourced from reference TRBV5-4 and TRBJ1-1, is ETGVTQSPTHLIKTRGQQVTLRCSSQSGHNTVSWYQQALGQGPQFIFQYYREEENGRGNFPPRFSGLQFPNYSSELNVNALELDDSALYLCASSLVTGNTEAFFGQGTRLTVV.

This rearrangement joins TRBV11-2 to TRBJ2-7; tentative D call: TRBD2 (5 bases). The CDR3 is made up of 12 amino acids. Germline V CDR1 and CDR2: SGHAT, FQNNGV. Trimming pared 0 bases from V and 8 bases from J, leaving 8 bases between. The DNA for the CDR3 is TGTGCCAGCAGCTTAGACGGGGAGAAGCAGTACTTC. This sequence encodes CASSLDGEKQYF.

V usage is TRBV10-3 and J usage is TRBJ1-1; unclear D gene. V lost 4 bases to trimming and J lost 1 base, with 4 bases between them. The CDR3 runs 12 residues. CDR1 and CDR2 from the germline V gene are ENHRY and SYGVKD. CDR3 in amino acids: CAISVGNTEAFF. The CDR3 nucleotides are TGTGCCATCAGTGTCGGGAACACTGAAGCTTTCTTT.